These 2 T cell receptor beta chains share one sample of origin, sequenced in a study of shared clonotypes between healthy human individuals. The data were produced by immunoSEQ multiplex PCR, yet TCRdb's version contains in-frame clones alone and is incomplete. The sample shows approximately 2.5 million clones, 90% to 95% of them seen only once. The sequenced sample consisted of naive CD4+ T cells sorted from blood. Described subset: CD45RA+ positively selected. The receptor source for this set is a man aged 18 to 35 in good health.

CDR3 protein: CASNIRGLQETQYF. The CDR3 DNA follows: TGTGCCAGCAATATCAGGGGCCTCCAAGAGACCCAGTACTTC. V is TRBV6-6 and J is TRBJ2-5; D might be TRBD1 (6 bases). This CDR3 contains 14 residues. V was clipped by 7 bases and J by 1 base, with 13 bases between them. The germline V gene has CDR1 MNHNY and CDR2 SVGAGI (reference sequence).

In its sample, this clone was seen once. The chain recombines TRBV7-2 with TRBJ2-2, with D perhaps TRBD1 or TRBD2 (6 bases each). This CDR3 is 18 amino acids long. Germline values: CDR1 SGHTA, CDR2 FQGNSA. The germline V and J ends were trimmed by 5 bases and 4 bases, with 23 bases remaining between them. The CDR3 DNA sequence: TGTGCCAGCAGCCCGCGCAGTCTCGGAGGGGGTTTCACCGGGGAGCTGTTTTTT. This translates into CASSPRSLGGGFTGELFF.